Following are 25 T cell receptor beta chains from one sample sequenced in a study of radiation and T cells in renal cell carcinoma. Time point indicated: blood 2 weeks post-SBRT. Treatment here: 15 Gy SBRT to primary tumor, nephrectomy 4 weeks later. TCRdb's table, derived via immunoSEQ multiplex PCR, lists solely in-frame clones and lacks some. The sample has 150,000 to 160,000 clones, about nine tenths seen once. This material consisted of blood, taken from a patient whose treatment included radiotherapy and nephrectomy. The source is a woman between 45 and 60 years old with renal cell carcinoma.

This clone has a single count. The V and J genes are TRBV5-1 and TRBJ1-4; tentative D call: TRBD1 (5 bases). This CDR3 has 16 residues. The V gene's germline CDR1 is SGHRS and CDR2 YFSETQ. V was pared by 4 bases and J by 7 bases, with 20 bases between. The chain's CDR3 is CASSEGRLVGGEKLFF. As DNA, the CDR3 is TGCGCCAGCAGCGAGGGACGGCTGGTGGGTGGTGAAAAACTGTTTTTT.

This chain uses TRBV7-8 with TRBJ1-1, with TRBD1 matching over 11 bases. The V and J ends lost 1 base and 8 bases, in that order; junction bases with no gene match: 6. The CDR3 consists of 15 residues. Germline V gene data show CDR1 as SGHVS and CDR2 as FQNEAQ. The CDR3, as DNA: TGTGCCAGCAGCTTAGGTGGGACAGGGGGGATGGAAGCTTTCTTT. Its translation is CASSLGGTGGMEAFF.

The V and J genes are TRBV4-1 and TRBJ2-2; weak D call: TRBD2 (6 bases). Trimming removed 3 bases at V and 4 bases at J, with 12 bases between. From germline, CDR1 is MGHRA and CDR2 YSYEKL. This CDR3 comprises 15 residues. The CDR3 loop reads CASSQEGPGTGELFF. CDR3 coding DNA: TGCGCCAGCAGCCAGGAGGGGCCGGGCACCGGGGAGCTGTTTTTT.

The rearrangement uses TRBV7-2 and TRBJ1-2, with a weak D call TRBD1 (6 bases). The V end was cut by 3 bases, the J end by 6 bases, with 14 bases between. Per germline, CDR1 SGHTA and CDR2 FQGNSA. The CDR3 sequence is 14 residues long. CDR3 DNA: TGTGCCAGCAGCTTTGGAGGGGGTTTAGATGGCTACACCTTC. It is translated as CASSFGGGLDGYTF.

The gene calls are TRBV7-9 and TRBJ2-3; 8 nucleotides match TRBD1. J lost 3 bases, V lost 3 bases, and 2 bases had no gene match. Germline V gene sequence: CDR1 SEHNR, CDR2 FQNEAQ (reference sequence). CDR3 size: 14 residues. As DNA, the CDR3 is TGTGCCAGCAGCTTCCAGGGGGCTACAGATACGCAGTATTTT. The encoded protein is CASSFQGATDTQYF.

The rearrangement joins TRBV2 to TRBJ1-2; the D is unclear. Germline CDR1 is SNHLY and CDR2 is FYNNEI. Deletions cut 0 bases from V and 1 base from J, with 6 bases between. This CDR3 spans 14 amino acids. CDR3 DNA sequence: TGTGCCAGCAGTGAAGCTCAGAGTAACTATGGCTACACCTTC. Its protein is CASSEAQSNYGYTF.

This rearrangement joins TRBV4-1 to TRBJ2-7; tentative D call: TRBD1 (5 bases). CDR3 length: 17 amino acids. V lost 0 bases to trimming and J lost 4 bases, with 19 bases between them. Looked up from germline, CDR1 is MGHRA and CDR2 is YSYEKL. This chain's CDR3 is CASSQEMGRGAGYEQYF. The CDR3 nucleotides read TGCGCCAGCAGCCAAGAGATGGGAAGGGGCGCAGGGTACGAGCAGTACTTC.

In DNA, the CDR3 is TGCAGCTTTTCAGGGGTAGGAGGTGGAAACACCATATATTTT. Protein: CSFSGVGGGNTIYF. V gene TRBV29-1 combines with J gene TRBJ1-3; maybe TRBD1 (6 bases). From germline, CDR1 is SQVTM and CDR2 ANQGSEA. The V end was cut by 8 bases, the J end by 3 bases, with 17 bases between. The CDR3 extends over 14 amino acids.

V usage is TRBV15 and J usage is TRBJ2-5, with D possibly TRBD2 on 5 matching bases. The CDR3 length is 14 residues. V was shortened by 0 bases and J by 2 bases, with 7 bases between the two germline ends. Germline V lookup: CDR1 LNHNV, CDR2 YYDKDF (reference sequence). CDR3 in DNA: TGTGCCACCAGCAGAGACCGCGGGCAAGAGACCCAGTACTTC. It yields the protein CATSRDRGQETQYF. The variable domain in full, with the rest retrieved from reference TRBV15 and TRBJ2-5, is DAMVIQNPRYQVTQFGKPVTLSCSQTLNHNVMYWYQQKSSQAPKLLFHYYDKDFNNEADTPDNFQSRRPNTSFCFLDIRSPGLGDTAMYLCATSRDRGQETQYFGPGTRLLVL.

This clone is labeled as medium-sized (0.01 to 0.1%). This sequence joins TRBV4-1 and TRBJ1-1; perhaps TRBD1 as D (6 bases). The germline V gene has CDR1 MGHRA and CDR2 YSYEKL. The V end lost 3 bases, the J end lost 1 base, and 12 bases lay between the germline ends. CDR3 length equals 15 residues. CDR3 sequence (DNA): TGCGCCAGCAGCCACCCGGGACACAGGAACACTGAAGCTTTCTTT. Encoded protein: CASSHPGHRNTEAFF.

The chain employs TRBV6-5 and TRBJ1-5; TRBD1 agrees at 12 bases. This CDR3 has 15 amino acids. J lost 7 bases, V lost 4 bases, and 5 bases had no gene match. Germline-derived CDR1 and CDR2 are MNHEY and SVGAGI. DNA of the CDR3: TGTGCCAGCAGTTCGACCGGGACAGGGGGCCAGCCCCAGCATTTT. This encodes CASSSTGTGGQPQHF.

J is TRBJ1-1 and V is TRBV15, with D hard to call. CDR3 size: 15 residues. Per the germline V gene, CDR1 is LNHNV and CDR2 is YYDKDF (reference sequence). V was trimmed by 0 bases and J by 1 base, leaving 9 bases between them. The CDR3, as DNA: TGTGCCACCAGCAGAGATCGAGCAGGGAACACTGAAGCTTTCTTT. This gives the protein CATSRDRAGNTEAFF.

About this clone: The germline gene is not matched at one end of the junction; a read error may be the cause. V usage is TRBV28 and J usage is TRBJ2-5; possibly TRBD1 or TRBD2 for D (7 bases each). From germline, CDR1 is MDHEN and CDR2 SYDVKM. This CDR3 is 13 amino acids long. CDR3 in DNA: TGTGCCAGCAGTTTATGGCGGGGGACAGATAGGAACTTC. Encoded protein: CASSLWRGTDRNF.

This chain joins TRBV2 and TRBJ2-5; TRBD2 matches at 9 bases. CDR1 and CDR2 (germline): SNHLY, FYNNEI. This CDR3 is built from 15 residues. The junction had 4 bases not matched to a gene; V was cut back by 2 bases and J by 3 bases. CDR3 sequence (DNA): TGTGCCAGCAGTGAAATGCCTAGCGGGGAAGAGACCCAGTACTTC. Protein product: CASSEMPSGEETQYF.

This chain's CDR3 is CASSLGNSRWNEQYF. DNA for the CDR3: TGCGCCAGCAGCTTGGGGAACAGTCGGTGGAACGAGCAGTACTTC. The chain uses TRBV5-1 and TRBJ2-7; D remains unclear. Trimming cost V 0 bases and J 5 bases, with 15 bases left between them. Germline V lookup: CDR1 SGHRS, CDR2 YFSETQ. The CDR3 runs to 15 residues.

The rearrangement links TRBV10-3 to TRBJ1-1, with a weak D call TRBD1 (6 bases). V was cut by 6 bases and J by 2 bases, with 13 bases left in between. This CDR3 comprises 14 residues. Germline V gives CDR1 ENHRY, CDR2 SYGVKD. In DNA form, the CDR3 reads TGTGCCATCAGCCAGGACAGCCCTAACACTGAAGCTTTCTTT. The encoded protein is CAISQDSPNTEAFF.

This chain joins TRBV5-1 and TRBJ2-5; 8 positions match TRBD2. V was clipped by 0 bases and J by 1 base; unmatched bases: 5. Germline lookup yields CDR1 SGHRS and CDR2 YFSETQ. CDR3 length: 16 residues. The CDR3 loop is CASSLARGGIQETQYF. CDR3 sequence (DNA): TGCGCCAGCAGCTTGGCACGCGGGGGGATCCAAGAGACCCAGTACTTC. Looking up the rest from reference TRBV5-1 and TRBJ2-5 gives the full variable domain: KAGVTQTPRYLIKTRGQQVTLSCSPISGHRSVSWYQQTPGQGLQFLFEYFSETQRNKGNFPGRFSGRQFSNSRSEMNVSTLELGDSALYLCASSLARGGIQETQYFGPGTRLLVL.

CDR3 sequence reads: CASSLEGGRGGLEQYF. In DNA form, the CDR3 reads TGTGCCAGCAGCTTAGAAGGGGGCAGGGGAGGACTCGAGCAGTACTTC. This chain uses TRBV11-2 with TRBJ2-7; D perhaps matches TRBD1 (7 bases). Germline V CDR1 and CDR2: SGHAT, FQNNGV. This CDR3 contains 16 residues. Trimming cost V 0 bases and J 6 bases, with 18 bases left between them.

For this clone: At one boundary the junction diverges from the germline segment, which might be a read error. The V gene is TRBV30, the J gene TRBJ2-5; D possibly matches TRBD1 or TRBD2 (5 bases each). Germline V lookup: CDR1 GTSNPN, CDR2 SVGIG (reference sequence). This CDR3 is built from 10 residues. The chain's CDR3 is CAWSGGTYHF. In DNA, the CDR3 is TGTGCCTGGAGTGGAGGGACGTACCACTTC.

CDR3 in amino acids: CASTPRMGSYNEQFF. The DNA for the CDR3 is TGCGCCAGCACTCCACGAATGGGCTCCTACAATGAGCAGTTCTTC. The V and J genes are TRBV5-1 and TRBJ2-1, with D hard to call. The CDR3 has 15 amino acids. Per germline, CDR1 SGHRS and CDR2 YFSETQ. Trimming cost V 6 bases and J 0 bases, with 13 bases left between them.

The V and J genes are TRBV30 and TRBJ1-1; possible D gene TRBD1, 6 bases. Trimming shortened V by 4 bases and J by 7 bases, and 10 bases separated the two germline ends. CDR3 length: 11 residues. Germline assignment: CDR1 GTSNPN and CDR2 SVGIG (reference sequence). The CDR3 region is CAWNRGGEAFF. Here the CDR3 DNA reads TGTGCCTGGAATCGAGGGGGTGAAGCTTTCTTT.

The rearrangement uses TRBV6-5 and TRBJ1-6, with D hard to call. Per germline, CDR1 MNHEY and CDR2 SVGAGI. The CDR3 is 12 amino acids. V was trimmed by 6 bases and J by 4 bases, leaving 4 bases between them. In DNA form, the CDR3 reads TGTGCCAGCAGCTTGTATAATTCACCCCTCCACTTT. Translated: CASSLYNSPLHF.

A word on this clone: The same CDR3 is also encoded by other DNA sequences in this sample. CDR3 sequence: CASSPGTQQETQYF. CDR3 bases: TGCGCCAGCAGCCCCGGGACTCAGCAAGAGACCCAGTACTTC. The V and J genes are TRBV5-1 and TRBJ2-5; D perhaps matches TRBD2 (6 bases). V was clipped by 4 bases and J by 2 bases, with 12 bases between them. The CDR3 extends over 14 amino acids. Germline CDR1 and CDR2: SGHRS and YFSETQ. Full variable domain (missing parts from reference TRBV5-1 and TRBJ2-5): KAGVTQTPRYLIKTRGQQVTLSCSPISGHRSVSWYQQTPGQGLQFLFEYFSETQRNKGNFPGRFSGRQFSNSRSEMNVSTLELGDSALYLCASSPGTQQETQYFGPGTRLLVL.

The V call is TRBV6-5, the J call TRBJ2-2, with TRBD1 matching over 10 bases. The germline V gene encodes CDR1 MNHEY and CDR2 SVGAGI. The CDR3 contains 15 residues. J was trimmed by 4 bases and V by 4 bases; bases with no gene match: 3. CDR3 DNA: TGTGCCAGCAGTTTGACAGGGGGCGGCACCGGGGAGCTGTTTTTT. Its translation is CASSLTGGGTGELFF.

The chain links TRBV4-3 to TRBJ2-3, with 7 bases aligning to TRBD2. CDR1 and CDR2 (germline): LGHNA, YSLEER. This CDR3 is 17 amino acids long. Trimming took 0 bases from V and 1 from J; bases not matched to a gene: 7. The CDR3 DNA is TGCGCCAGCAGCCAAGATGGGGCAGGGAGGGGCACAGATACGCAGTATTTT. Its protein is CASSQDGAGRGTDTQYF.